This T cell receptor beta chain was sequenced in a study of vaccination effects on CD4 cells after COVID-19. Measured with immunoSEQ multiplex PCR; TCRdb has only the in-frame clones, and not every one. The sample gives 20,000 to 25,000 clones, approximately 73% of which show up once; 12% is in the top ten. Germline V gene sequence: CDR1 SGHNT, CDR2 YYREEE (reference sequence). With 1 base clipped from V and 0 bases from J, the junction kept 15 bases outside the gene matches. This CDR3 contains 20 residues. Prior to sequencing, the ViraFEST assay stimulated PBMC with viral peptide pools, which expanded the antigen-specific CD4+ T cells. With approximately 10 days of culture completed, CD4+ T cells were isolated. Among the vaccine recipients, none had a prior SARS-CoV-2 infection, and nucleocapsid antibodies were negative. With around 9.4 ug/ml peptides and 7.5 to 10 IU/ml IL-2, some 2 million PBMC per well were cultured.

Turning to this clone: Its antigen is not identified.

V gene TRBV5-4 combines with J gene TRBJ1-2; 10 bases align to TRBD1. The material was CD4+ T cells from PBMCs cultured with HCoV-229E spike peptides, obtained before COVID-19 vaccination. The clonotype originates from a human donor who received a COVID-19 vaccine. CDR3 in amino acids: CASSLRRAGTGALANYGYTF. In nucleotides, the CDR3 is TGTGCCAGCAGCTTGAGGCGGGCCGGGACAGGGGCTTTAGCTAACTATGGCTACACCTTC.